This T cell receptor beta chain was found in a study of regulatory T cells in long-lasting Graves disease. The V gene lost 3 bases and the J gene lost 2 bases, with 13 bases spanning the gap. The germline gives CDR1 SGHRS, CDR2 YFSETQ. The CDR3 extends over 15 amino acids. As for time point: newly diagnosed GD, antithyroid drugs for less than 3 months. The TCR library was made from RNA extracted from PBMCs. This clonotype showed up many times. Building the TCR beta libraries relied on iRepertoire HTBI primers, and CDR3 regions underwent Arm-PCR. In TCRdb, the multiplex PCR reads were re-called with MiXCR into one record per CDR3 protein. The sample includes some 250,000 distinct CDR3 sequences, 20% to 25% of them seen just once.

The TCR originated in a female donor with Graves disease. Here the sequenced sample was peripheral blood mononuclear cells (PBMCs), taken at new diagnosis, from a patient treated with antithyroid drugs. V is TRBV5-1 and J is TRBJ2-3; D possibly matches TRBD1 or TRBD2 (7 bases each). CDR3 bases: TGCGCCAGCAGCTGGGGGGGGACAGTCACAGATACGCAGTATTTT. Translated, it gives CASSWGGTVTDTQYF.